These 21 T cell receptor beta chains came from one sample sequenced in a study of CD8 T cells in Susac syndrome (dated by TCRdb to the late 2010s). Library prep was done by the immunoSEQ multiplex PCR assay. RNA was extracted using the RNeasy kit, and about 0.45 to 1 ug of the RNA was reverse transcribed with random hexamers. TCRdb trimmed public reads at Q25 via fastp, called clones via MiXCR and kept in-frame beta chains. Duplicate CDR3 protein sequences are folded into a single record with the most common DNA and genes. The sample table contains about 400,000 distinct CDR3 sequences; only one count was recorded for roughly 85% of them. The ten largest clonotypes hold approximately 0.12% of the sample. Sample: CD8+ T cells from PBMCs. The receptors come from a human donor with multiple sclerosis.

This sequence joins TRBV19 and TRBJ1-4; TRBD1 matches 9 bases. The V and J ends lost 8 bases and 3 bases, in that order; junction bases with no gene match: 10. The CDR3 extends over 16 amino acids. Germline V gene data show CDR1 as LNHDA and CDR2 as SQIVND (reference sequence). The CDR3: CASDTGGASSNEKLFF. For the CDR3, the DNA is TGTGCCAGTGACACAGGGGGCGCATCTTCTAATGAAAAACTGTTTTTT.

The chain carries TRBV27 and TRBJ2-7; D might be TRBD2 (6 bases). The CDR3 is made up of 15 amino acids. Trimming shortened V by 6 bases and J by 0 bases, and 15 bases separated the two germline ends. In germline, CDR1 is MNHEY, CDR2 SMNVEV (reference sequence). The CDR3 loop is CASSLAPRSSYEQYF. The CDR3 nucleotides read TGTGCCAGCAGCCTAGCGCCTAGGAGCTCCTACGAGCAGTACTTC.

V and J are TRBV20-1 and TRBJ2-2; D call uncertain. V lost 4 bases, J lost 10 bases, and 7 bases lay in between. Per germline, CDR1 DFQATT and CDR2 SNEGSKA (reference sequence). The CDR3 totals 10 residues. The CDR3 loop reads CSATIAELFF. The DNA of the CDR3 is TGCAGTGCTACTATAGCGGAGCTGTTTTTT.

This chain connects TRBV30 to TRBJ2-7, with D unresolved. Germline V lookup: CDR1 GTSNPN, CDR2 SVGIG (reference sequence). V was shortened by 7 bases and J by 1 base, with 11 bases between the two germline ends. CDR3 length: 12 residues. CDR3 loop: CASDVSSYEQYF. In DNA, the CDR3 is TGTGCCTCGGACGTATCATCCTACGAGCAGTACTTC.

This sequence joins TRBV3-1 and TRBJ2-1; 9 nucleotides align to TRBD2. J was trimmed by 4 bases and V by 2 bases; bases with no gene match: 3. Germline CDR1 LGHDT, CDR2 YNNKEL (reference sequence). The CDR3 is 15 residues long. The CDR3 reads CASSQTTSGYNEQFF. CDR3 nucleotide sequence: TGTGCCAGCAGCCAAACAACTAGCGGGTACAATGAGCAGTTCTTC.

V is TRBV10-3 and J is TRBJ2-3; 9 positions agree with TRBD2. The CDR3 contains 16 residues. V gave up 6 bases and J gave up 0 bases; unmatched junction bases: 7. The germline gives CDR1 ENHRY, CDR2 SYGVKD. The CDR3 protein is CAIRDLLAGSTDTQYF. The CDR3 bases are TGTGCCATCAGGGACCTTCTAGCGGGGAGCACAGATACGCAGTATTTT.

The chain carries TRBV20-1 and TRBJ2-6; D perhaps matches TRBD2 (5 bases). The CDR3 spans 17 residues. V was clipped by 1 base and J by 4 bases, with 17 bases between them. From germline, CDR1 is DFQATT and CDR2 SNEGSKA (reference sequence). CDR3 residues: CSARGDYRGTGANVLTF. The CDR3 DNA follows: TGCAGTGCTAGAGGTGACTACCGAGGAACGGGGGCCAACGTCCTGACTTTC.

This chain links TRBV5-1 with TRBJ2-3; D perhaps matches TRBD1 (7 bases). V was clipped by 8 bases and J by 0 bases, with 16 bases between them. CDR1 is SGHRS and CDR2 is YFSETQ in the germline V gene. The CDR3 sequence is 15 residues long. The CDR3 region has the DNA TGCGCCAGTCTACAGGGGCGGGAAAGCACAGATACGCAGTATTTT. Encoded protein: CASLQGRESTDTQYF.

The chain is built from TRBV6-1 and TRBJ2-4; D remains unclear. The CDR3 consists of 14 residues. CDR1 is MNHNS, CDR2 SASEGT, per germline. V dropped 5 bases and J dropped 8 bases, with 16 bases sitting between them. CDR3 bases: TGTGCCAGCAGTCTAACCCTTAATGGGGACATTCAGTACTTC. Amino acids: CASSLTLNGDIQYF.

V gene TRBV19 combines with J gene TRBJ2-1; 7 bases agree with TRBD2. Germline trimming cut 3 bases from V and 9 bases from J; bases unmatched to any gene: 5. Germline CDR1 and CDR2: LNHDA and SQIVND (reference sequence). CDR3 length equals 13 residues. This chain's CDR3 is CASSMDPGGEQFF. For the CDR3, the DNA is TGTGCCAGTAGTATGGATCCGGGGGGTGAGCAGTTCTTC.

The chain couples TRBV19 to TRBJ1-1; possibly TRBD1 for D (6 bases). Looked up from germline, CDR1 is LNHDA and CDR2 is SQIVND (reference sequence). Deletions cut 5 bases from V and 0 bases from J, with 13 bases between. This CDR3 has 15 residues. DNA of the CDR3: TGTGCCAGTAGTCCGATGACAGGATTGAACACTGAAGCTTTCTTT. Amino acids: CASSPMTGLNTEAFF.

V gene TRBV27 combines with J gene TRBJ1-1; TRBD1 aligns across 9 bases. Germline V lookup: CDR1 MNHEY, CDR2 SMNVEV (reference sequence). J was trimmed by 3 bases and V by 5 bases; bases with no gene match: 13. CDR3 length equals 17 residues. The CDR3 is CASSRDRDFFGDTEAFF. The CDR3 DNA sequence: TGTGCCAGCAGTCGGGACAGGGACTTCTTCGGAGACACTGAAGCTTTCTTT.

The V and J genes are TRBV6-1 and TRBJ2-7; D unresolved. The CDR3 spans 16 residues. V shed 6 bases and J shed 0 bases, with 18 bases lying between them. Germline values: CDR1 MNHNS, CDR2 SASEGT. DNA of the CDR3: TGTGCCAGCAGGAACTTCGATGGTGGAGACTCCTACGAGCAGTACTTC. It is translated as CASRNFDGGDSYEQYF.

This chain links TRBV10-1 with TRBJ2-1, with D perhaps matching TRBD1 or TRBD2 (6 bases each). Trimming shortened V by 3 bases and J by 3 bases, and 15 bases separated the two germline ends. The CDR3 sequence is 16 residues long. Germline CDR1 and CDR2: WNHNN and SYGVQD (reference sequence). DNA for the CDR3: TGCGCCAGCAGTGATATCGGGGGCTCCCTCTACAATGAGCAGTTCTTC. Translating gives CASSDIGGSLYNEQFF.

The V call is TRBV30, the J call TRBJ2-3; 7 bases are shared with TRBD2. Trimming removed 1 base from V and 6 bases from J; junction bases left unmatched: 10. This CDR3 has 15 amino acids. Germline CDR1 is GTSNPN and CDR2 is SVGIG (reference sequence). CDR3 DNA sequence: TGTGCCTGGAGTGCTACGGGGGGTTTAGGCGATACGCAGTATTTT. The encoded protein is CAWSATGGLGDTQYF.

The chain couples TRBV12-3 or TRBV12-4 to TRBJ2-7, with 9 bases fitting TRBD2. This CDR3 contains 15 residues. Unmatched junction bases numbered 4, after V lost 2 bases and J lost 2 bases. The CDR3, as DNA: TGTGCCAGCAGTTTACCTAGCGGGATTACCTACGAGCAGTACTTC. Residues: CASSLPSGITYEQYF.

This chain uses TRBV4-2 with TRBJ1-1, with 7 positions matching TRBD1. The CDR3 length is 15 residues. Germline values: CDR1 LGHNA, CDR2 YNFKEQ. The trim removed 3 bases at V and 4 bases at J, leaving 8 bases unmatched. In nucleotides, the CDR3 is TGTGCCAGCAGCCAGGACGACGACAGGGCCACTGAAGCTTTCTTT. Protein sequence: CASSQDDDRATEAFF.

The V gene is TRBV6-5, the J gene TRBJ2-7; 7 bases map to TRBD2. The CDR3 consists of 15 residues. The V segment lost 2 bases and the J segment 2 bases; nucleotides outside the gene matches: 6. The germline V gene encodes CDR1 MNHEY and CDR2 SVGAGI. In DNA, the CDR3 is TGTGCCAGCAGTTACGGGCTAGCGGCCCCCTACGAGCAGTACTTC. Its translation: CASSYGLAAPYEQYF.

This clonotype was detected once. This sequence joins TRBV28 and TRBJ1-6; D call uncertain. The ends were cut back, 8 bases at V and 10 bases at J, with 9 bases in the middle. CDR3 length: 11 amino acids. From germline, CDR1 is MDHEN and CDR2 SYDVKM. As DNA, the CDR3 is TGTGCCAGCGGCCTGGGGTCACCCCTCCACTTT. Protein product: CASGLGSPLHF.

CDR3 sequence reads: CSVSGETGELFF. The CDR3 bases are TGCAGCGTATCAGGGGAAACCGGGGAGCTGTTTTTT. V gene TRBV29-1 combines with J gene TRBJ2-2; weak D call: TRBD1 (6 bases). CDR3 length equals 12 residues. Trimming took off 6 bases at V and 5 bases at J, with 10 bases between the two ends. Germline V CDR1 and CDR2: SQVTM, ANQGSEA.

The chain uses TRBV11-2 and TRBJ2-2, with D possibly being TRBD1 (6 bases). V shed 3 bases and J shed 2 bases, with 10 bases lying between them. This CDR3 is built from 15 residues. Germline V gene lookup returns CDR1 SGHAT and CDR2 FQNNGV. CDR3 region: CASSFLQGNTGELFF. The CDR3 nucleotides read TGTGCCAGCAGCTTTTTACAGGGAAACACCGGGGAGCTGTTTTTT.